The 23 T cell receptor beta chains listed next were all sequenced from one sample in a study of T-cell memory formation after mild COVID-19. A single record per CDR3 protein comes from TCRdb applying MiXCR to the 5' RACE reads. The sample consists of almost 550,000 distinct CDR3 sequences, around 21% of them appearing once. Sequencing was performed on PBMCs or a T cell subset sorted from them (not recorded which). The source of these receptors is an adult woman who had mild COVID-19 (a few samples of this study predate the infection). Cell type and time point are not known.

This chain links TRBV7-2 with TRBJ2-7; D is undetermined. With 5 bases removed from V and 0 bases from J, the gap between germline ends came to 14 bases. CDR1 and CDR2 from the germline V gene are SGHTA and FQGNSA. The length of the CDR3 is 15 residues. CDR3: CASSLTPWGSYEQYF. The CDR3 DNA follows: TGTGCCAGCAGCCTTACACCTTGGGGCTCCTACGAGCAGTACTTC.

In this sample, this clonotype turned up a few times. The CDR3 DNA follows: TGTGCCTGGAACCCTCCGGGACAGAATCAGCCCCAGCATTTT. Amino acids: CAWNPPGQNQPQHF. The chain is built from TRBV30 and TRBJ1-5; 7 bases align to TRBD1. Trimming took 4 bases from V and 4 from J; bases not matched to a gene: 7. CDR3 length equals 14 residues. Germline loops: CDR1 GTSNPN, CDR2 SVGIG (reference sequence).

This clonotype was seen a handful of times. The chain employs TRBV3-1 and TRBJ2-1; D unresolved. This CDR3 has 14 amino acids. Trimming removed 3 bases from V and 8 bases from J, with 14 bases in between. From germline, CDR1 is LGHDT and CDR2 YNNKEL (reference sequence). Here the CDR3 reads CASSQATDVDEQFF. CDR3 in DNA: TGTGCCAGCAGCCAGGCTACTGACGTGGATGAGCAGTTCTTC.

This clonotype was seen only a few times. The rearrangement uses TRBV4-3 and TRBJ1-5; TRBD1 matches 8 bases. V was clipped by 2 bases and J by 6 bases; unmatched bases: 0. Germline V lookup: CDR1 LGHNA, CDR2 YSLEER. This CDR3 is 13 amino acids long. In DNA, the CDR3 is TGCGCCAGCAGCCAACAGGGGGCTCAGCCCCAGCATTTT. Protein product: CASSQQGAQPQHF.

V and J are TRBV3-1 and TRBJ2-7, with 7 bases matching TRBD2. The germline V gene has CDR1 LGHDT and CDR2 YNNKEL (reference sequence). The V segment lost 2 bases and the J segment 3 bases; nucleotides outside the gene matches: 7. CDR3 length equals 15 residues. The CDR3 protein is CASSQRGGRDYEQYF. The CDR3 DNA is TGTGCCAGCAGCCAACGGGGCGGGAGAGACTACGAGCAGTACTTC.

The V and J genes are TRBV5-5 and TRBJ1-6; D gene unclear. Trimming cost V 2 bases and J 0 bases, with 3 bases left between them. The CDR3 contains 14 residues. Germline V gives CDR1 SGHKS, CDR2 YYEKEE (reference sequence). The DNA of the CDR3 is TGTGCCAGCAGCTTCCCCTCCTATAATTCACCCCTCCACTTT. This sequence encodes CASSFPSYNSPLHF. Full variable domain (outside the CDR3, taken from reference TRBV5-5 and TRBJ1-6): DAGVTQSPTHLIKTRGQQVTLRCSPISGHKSVSWYQQVLGQGPQFIFQYYEKEERGRGNFPDRFSARQFPNYSSELNVNALLLGDSALYLCASSFPSYNSPLHFGNGTRLTVT.

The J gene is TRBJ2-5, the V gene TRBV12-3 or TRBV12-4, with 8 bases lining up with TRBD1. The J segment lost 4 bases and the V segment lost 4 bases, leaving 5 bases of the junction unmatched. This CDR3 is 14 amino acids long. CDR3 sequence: CASSSRTGIETQYF. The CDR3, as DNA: TGTGCCAGCAGTTCCCGGACAGGGATAGAGACCCAGTACTTC.

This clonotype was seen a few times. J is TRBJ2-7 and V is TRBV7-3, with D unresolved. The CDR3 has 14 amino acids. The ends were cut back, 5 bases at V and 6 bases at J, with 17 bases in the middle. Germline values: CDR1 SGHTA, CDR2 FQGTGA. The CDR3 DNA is TGTGCCAGCAGCCCACCACCCGGGCAGAGCGAGCAGTACTTC. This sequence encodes CASSPPPGQSEQYF.

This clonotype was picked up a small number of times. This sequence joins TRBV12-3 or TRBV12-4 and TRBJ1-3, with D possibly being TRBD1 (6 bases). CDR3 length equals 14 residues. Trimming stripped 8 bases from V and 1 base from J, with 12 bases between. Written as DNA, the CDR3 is TGTGCCAGCTACAGGGCTACTTCTGGAAACACCATATATTTT. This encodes CASYRATSGNTIYF.

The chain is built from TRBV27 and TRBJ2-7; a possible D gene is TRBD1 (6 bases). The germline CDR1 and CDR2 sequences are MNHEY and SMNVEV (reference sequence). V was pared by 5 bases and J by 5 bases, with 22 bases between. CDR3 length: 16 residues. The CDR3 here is CASSPLTRTVANEQYF. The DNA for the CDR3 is TGTGCCAGCAGTCCATTAACCCGGACAGTGGCTAACGAGCAGTACTTC.

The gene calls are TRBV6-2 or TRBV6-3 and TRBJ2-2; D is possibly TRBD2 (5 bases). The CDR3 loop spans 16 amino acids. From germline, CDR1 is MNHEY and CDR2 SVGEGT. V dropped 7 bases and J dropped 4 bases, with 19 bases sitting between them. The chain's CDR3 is CASKQSLAVSTGELFF. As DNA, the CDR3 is TGTGCCAGCAAGCAGAGTCTAGCAGTAAGCACCGGGGAGCTGTTTTTT.

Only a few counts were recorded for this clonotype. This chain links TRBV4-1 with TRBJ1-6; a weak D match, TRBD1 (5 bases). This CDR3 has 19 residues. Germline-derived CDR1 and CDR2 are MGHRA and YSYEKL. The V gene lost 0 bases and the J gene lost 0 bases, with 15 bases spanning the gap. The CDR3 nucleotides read TGCGCCAGCAGCCAAGATCTTGCAGGGCGAAACTCCTATAATTCACCCCTCCACTTT. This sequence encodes CASSQDLAGRNSYNSPLHF.

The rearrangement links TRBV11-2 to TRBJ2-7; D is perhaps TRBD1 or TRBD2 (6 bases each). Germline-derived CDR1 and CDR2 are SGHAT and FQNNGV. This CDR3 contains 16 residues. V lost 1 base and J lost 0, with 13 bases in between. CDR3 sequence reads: CASSLAGGGGSYEQYF. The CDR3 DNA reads TGTGCCAGCAGCTTAGCGGGCGGAGGGGGCTCCTACGAGCAGTACTTC.

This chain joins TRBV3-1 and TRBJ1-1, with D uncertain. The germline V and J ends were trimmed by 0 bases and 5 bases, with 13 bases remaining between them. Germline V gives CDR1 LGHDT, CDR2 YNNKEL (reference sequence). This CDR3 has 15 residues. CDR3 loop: CASSQELRMGTEAFF. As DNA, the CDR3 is TGTGCCAGCAGCCAAGAGCTGAGGATGGGGACTGAAGCTTTCTTT.

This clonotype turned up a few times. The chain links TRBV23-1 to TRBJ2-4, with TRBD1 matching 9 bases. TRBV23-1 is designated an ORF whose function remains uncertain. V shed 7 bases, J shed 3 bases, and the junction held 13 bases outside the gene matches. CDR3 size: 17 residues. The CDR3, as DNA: TGCGCCAGCATCACATCCCCCCGGGACAGGGACAAAAACATTCAGTACTTC. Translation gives CASITSPRDRDKNIQYF.

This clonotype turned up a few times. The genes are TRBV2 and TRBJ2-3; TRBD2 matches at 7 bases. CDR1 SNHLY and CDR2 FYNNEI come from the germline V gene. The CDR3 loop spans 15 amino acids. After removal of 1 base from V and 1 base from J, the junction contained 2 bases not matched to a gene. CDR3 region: CASSEGAGGTDTQYF. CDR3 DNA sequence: TGTGCCAGCAGTGAAGGGGCGGGGGGCACAGATACGCAGTATTTT.

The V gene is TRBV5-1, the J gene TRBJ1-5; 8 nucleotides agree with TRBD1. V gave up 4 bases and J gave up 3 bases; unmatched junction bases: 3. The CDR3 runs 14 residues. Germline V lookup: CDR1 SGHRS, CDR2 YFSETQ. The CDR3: CASSKGQDNQPQHF. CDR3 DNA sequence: TGCGCCAGCAGCAAGGGACAGGACAATCAGCCCCAGCATTTT. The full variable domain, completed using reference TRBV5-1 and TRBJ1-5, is KAGVTQTPRYLIKTRGQQVTLSCSPISGHRSVSWYQQTPGQGLQFLFEYFSETQRNKGNFPGRFSGRQFSNSRSEMNVSTLELGDSALYLCASSKGQDNQPQHFGDGTRLSIL.

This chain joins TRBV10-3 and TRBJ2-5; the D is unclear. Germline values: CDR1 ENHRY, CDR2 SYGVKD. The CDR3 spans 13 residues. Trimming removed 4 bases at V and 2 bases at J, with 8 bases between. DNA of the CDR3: TGTGCCATCAGTGCGCACGGTCAAGAGACCCAGTACTTC. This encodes CAISAHGQETQYF.

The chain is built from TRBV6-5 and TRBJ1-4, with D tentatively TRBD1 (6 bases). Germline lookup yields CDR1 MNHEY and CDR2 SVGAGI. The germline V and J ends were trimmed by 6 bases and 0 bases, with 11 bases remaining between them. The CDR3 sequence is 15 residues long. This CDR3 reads CASRGGPATNEKLFF. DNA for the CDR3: TGTGCCAGCAGGGGGGGCCCGGCAACTAATGAAAAACTGTTTTTT.

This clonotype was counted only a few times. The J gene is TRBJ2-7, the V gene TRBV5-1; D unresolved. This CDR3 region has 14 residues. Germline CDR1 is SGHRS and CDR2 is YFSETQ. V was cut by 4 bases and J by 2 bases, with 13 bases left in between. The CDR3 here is CASSPSSGTYEQYF. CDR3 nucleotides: TGCGCCAGCAGCCCTTCGTCCGGCACCTACGAGCAGTACTTC. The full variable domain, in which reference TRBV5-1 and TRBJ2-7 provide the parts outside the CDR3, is KAGVTQTPRYLIKTRGQQVTLSCSPISGHRSVSWYQQTPGQGLQFLFEYFSETQRNKGNFPGRFSGRQFSNSRSEMNVSTLELGDSALYLCASSPSSGTYEQYFGPGTRLTVT.

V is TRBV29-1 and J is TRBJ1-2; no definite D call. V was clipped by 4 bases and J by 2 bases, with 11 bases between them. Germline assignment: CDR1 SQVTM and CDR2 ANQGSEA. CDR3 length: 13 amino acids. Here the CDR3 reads CSVGPRLNYGYTF. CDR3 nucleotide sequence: TGCAGCGTTGGACCACGTCTCAACTATGGCTACACCTTC.

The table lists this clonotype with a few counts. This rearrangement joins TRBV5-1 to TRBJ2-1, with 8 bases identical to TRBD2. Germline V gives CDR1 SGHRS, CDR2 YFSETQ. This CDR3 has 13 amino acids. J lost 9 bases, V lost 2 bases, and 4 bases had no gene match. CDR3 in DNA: TGCGCCAGCAGCTTCAGCGGGGGAGTTGAGCAGTTCTTC. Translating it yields CASSFSGGVEQFF.

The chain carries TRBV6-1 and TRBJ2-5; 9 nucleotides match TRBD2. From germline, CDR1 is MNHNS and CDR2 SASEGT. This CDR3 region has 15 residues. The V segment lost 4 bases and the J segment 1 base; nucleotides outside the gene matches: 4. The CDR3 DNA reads TGTGCCAGCAGTGCTCAGCGGGGGGTCCAAGAGACCCAGTACTTC. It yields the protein CASSAQRGVQETQYF.